Detailed here is one TCR beta chain. J gave up 9 bases and V 7 bases, and 6 bases lay outside the gene matches. Germline values: CDR1 LNHDA, CDR2 SQIVND (reference sequence). This CDR3 contains 12 residues. The data were taken from a study of blood T cell repertoires in COVID-19. Across the whole study: Italy, Spain and the United States were the sources of the convalescent and acute COVID-19 samples. Sources were T cells, B-cell-depleted T cells, or PBMCs; the material itself was cDNA or gDNA.

Seattle patients were enrolled while actively infected and followed longitudinally. In the study's own analysis: Amplification with reference gene primers provided the estimates of nucleated cell counts. The method was immunoSEQ multiplex PCR; TCRdb's version includes in-frame clones alone and lacks a portion of them. V and J calls and clone size are copied from that table; D and trimming were computed from the DNA. The sample yields about 170,000 clones, 92% seen once. Sequenced material: peripheral blood. The clonotype was recovered from a man younger than 45 with COVID-19, enrolled during active disease. The V gene is TRBV19, the J gene TRBJ1-3; the match to TRBD1 covers 7 bases. The CDR3 DNA is TGTGCCAGTACCGAGACAGGGTTCACCATATATTTT. Translation gives CASTETGFTIYF.